These T cell receptor beta chains were read from a single sample in a study of technical replicates of blood from several donors. Measured with immunoSEQ multiplex PCR; TCRdb has only the in-frame clones, and not every one. The data hold about 100,000 clones, with about 95% observed a single time. Sequenced sample: T cells isolated from PBMCs. The receptors come from a human donor in good health. Each CDR3 is given with its conserved first and last residue. A D gene is named only where the DNA matches it firmly. Expanded clones get a size class; other rows say once, few or many, or leave the size out.

cdr3_length: 13
v_call: TRBV6-5
clone_size: -
d_call: -
j_call: TRBJ1-1
cdr3_aa: CASSYRQNTEAFF
cdr3_nt: TGTGCCAGCAGTTATAGACAGAACACTGAAGCTTTCTTT

cdr3_length: 16
v_call: TRBV27
clone_size: -
d_call: TRBD1
j_call: TRBJ1-2
cdr3_aa: CASSPHIQGAGYGYTF
cdr3_nt: TGTGCCAGCAGTCCCCACATACAGGGGGCCGGATATGGCTACACCTTC

cdr3_length: 15
v_call: TRBV28
clone_size: -
d_call: TRBD1
j_call: TRBJ1-2
cdr3_aa: CASSSLDRDSYGYTF
cdr3_nt: TGTGCCAGCAGTTCACTCGACAGGGATTCGTATGGCTACACCTTC

cdr3_length: 16
v_call: TRBV11-2
clone_size: -
d_call: -
j_call: TRBJ2-2
cdr3_aa: CASSLDRGRGFGELFF
cdr3_nt: TGTGCCAGCAGCTTAGATAGAGGACGAGGGTTCGGGGAGCTGTTTTTT

cdr3_length: 13
v_call: TRBV19
clone_size: -
d_call: TRBD2
j_call: TRBJ2-1
cdr3_aa: CASCSGTGGEQFF
cdr3_nt: TGTGCCAGTTGTAGCGGGACTGGAGGTGAGCAGTTCTTC

cdr3_length: 13
v_call: TRBV13
clone_size: -
d_call: -
j_call: TRBJ1-1
cdr3_aa: CASSLTGNTEAFF
cdr3_nt: TGTGCCAGCAGCTTAACAGGGAACACTGAAGCTTTCTTT

cdr3_length: 14
v_call: TRBV7-2
clone_size: -
d_call: TRBD1
j_call: TRBJ1-2
cdr3_aa: CASSEGQGAYGYTF
cdr3_nt: TGTGCCAGCAGCGAAGGACAGGGGGCATATGGCTACACCTTC

cdr3_length: 14
v_call: TRBV19
clone_size: once
d_call: -
j_call: TRBJ2-1
cdr3_aa: CASSIGLGGNEQFF
cdr3_nt: TGTGCCAGTAGTATAGGATTAGGGGGCAATGAGCAGTTCTTC

cdr3_length: 15
v_call: TRBV6-5
clone_size: -
d_call: -
j_call: TRBJ2-7
cdr3_aa: CASRFQVSSSYEQYF
cdr3_nt: TGTGCCAGCCGCTTCCAGGTTTCGAGCTCCTACGAGCAGTACTTC

cdr3_length: 14
v_call: TRBV27
clone_size: -
d_call: -
j_call: TRBJ1-2
cdr3_aa: CASSFTGQPYGYTF
cdr3_nt: TGTGCCAGCAGTTTCACTGGACAGCCCTATGGCTACACCTTC

cdr3_length: 15
v_call: TRBV29-1
clone_size: -
d_call: -
j_call: TRBJ1-5
cdr3_aa: CSVIVRGGINQPQHF
cdr3_nt: TGCAGCGTTATAGTACGGGGGGGCATCAATCAGCCCCAGCATTTT

cdr3_length: 12
v_call: TRBV7-9
clone_size: -
d_call: TRBD2
j_call: TRBJ2-1
cdr3_aa: CASSFSGNEQFF
cdr3_nt: TGTGCCAGCAGCTTTAGCGGGAATGAGCAGTTCTTC

cdr3_length: 14
v_call: TRBV27
clone_size: -
d_call: TRBD2
j_call: TRBJ2-5
cdr3_aa: CASSLLAGGETQYF
cdr3_nt: TGTGCCAGCAGTTTACTAGCGGGGGGGGAGACCCAGTACTTC

cdr3_length: 19
v_call: TRBV19
clone_size: -
d_call: TRBD2
j_call: TRBJ2-2
cdr3_aa: CASSIMLRLADLYTGELFF
cdr3_nt: TGTGCCAGTAGTATAATGCTGAGACTAGCGGATCTCTACACCGGAGAGCTGTTTTTT